This T cell receptor beta chain was profiled in a study of post-analysis software for immune sequencing data. At the level of the study: Relapsing-remitting, secondary progressive and progressive-relapsing multiple sclerosis courses were included.

Regarding this clonotype: Its antigen remains unidentified.

Study results and limitations: By F measure, strong co-clustering occurred among samples prepared in the same batch. For normalized Chao1 diversity, multiple sclerosis patients scored significantly lower than controls did.

The TCR beta cDNA libraries carried unique molecular identifiers. T cells numbering about 0.9 to 11 million gave rise to 500,000 to 600,000 cDNA molecules. A single record per CDR3 protein comes from TCRdb applying MiXCR to the PCR reads. The table records hundreds of thousands of distinct CDR3 sequences, approximately 59% of them present only once. What was sequenced was blood. This clonotype was sampled from a girl aged 2 to 9 with multiple sclerosis.

The DNA of the CDR3 is TGTGCCAGCAGTGAATCCTTAGGTGTGACAGGGGGAGGCTACACCTTC. It codes for CASSESLGVTGGGYTF. This chain joins TRBV25-1 and TRBJ1-2, with 9 bases that match TRBD1. Germline values: CDR1 MGHDK, CDR2 SYGVNS. Losses at the gene ends were 1 base for V and 8 bases for J; bases not matched to a gene: 11. The CDR3 is 16 residues long.